This T cell receptor beta chain comes out of a study of PD-1 blockade in classical Hodgkin lymphoma. CDR3 size: 13 residues. Per germline, CDR1 MNHEY and CDR2 SMNVEV (reference sequence). The method was immunoSEQ multiplex PCR; TCRdb's version includes in-frame clones alone and lacks a portion of them. The repertoire has about 45,000 clones, approximately 79% of them found once; the top ten carry approximately 3%. Every patient relapsed after autologous stem cell transplantation, and brentuximab vedotin exposure varied. As to this clone: The antigen is unknown.

Broader study findings: CD4+ TCR diversity climbed significantly by C4D1, unlike CD8+ TCR diversity. When set against healthy donors, newly diagnosed patients were reported to show lower baseline TCR diversity. Patients starting nivolumab under 1 year after ASCT were excluded.

The specimen comprised peripheral blood mononuclear cells (PBMCs), sampled before the second cycle of nivolumab. V is TRBV27 and J is TRBJ2-3; the D is unclear. This clonotype was sampled from a human donor with classical Hodgkin lymphoma. This chain's CDR3 is CSSGIQFTDTQYF. The CDR3 DNA is TGTTCATCCGGCATCCAGTTCACAGATACGCAGTATTTT.